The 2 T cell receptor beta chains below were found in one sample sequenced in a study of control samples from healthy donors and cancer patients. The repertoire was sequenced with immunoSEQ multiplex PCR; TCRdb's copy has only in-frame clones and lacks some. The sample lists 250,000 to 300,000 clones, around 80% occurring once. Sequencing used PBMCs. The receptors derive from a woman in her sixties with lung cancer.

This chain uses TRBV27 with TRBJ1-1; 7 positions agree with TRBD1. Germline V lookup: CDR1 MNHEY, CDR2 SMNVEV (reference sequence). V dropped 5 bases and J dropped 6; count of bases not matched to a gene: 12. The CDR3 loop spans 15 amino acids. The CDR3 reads CASSPSTGYNPEAFF. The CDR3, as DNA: TGTGCCAGCAGTCCCTCGACAGGGTATAATCCTGAAGCTTTCTTT.

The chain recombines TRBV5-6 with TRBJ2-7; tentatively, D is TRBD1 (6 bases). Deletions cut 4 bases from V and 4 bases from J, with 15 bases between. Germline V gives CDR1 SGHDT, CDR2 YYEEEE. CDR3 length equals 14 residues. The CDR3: CASSLGTSRYEQYF. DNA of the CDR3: TGTGCCAGCAGCCTCGGGACATCCCGTTACGAGCAGTACTTC.